Described below is a single TCR beta chain sequence and its context. The antigen is unknown. The sample originates from a study of T cell repertoires in ileal Crohn's disease. Germline V gene sequence: CDR1 MNHNS, CDR2 SASEGT. The CDR3 covers 15 residues. V was pared by 3 bases and J by 0 bases, with 1 base of the junction left unmatched. The table came from immunoSEQ multiplex PCR; TCRdb's copy has only in-frame clones and leaves some out. Here the sample spans around 10,000 clones, 75% to 85% being singletons. Study-wide findings and caveats: Clonal expansions were more frequent in active smokers than non-smokers at surgery.

Sample time point: neoterminal ileum biopsy at postoperative endoscopy, about 6 months after surgery. The V and J genes are TRBV6-1 and TRBJ2-3; 9 bases fit TRBD2. The sequencing input was ileal tissue. This sequence was found in an adult with Crohn's disease. CDR3: CASSDLAGSTDTQYF. The CDR3 DNA reads as TGTGCCAGCAGTGACCTAGCGGGGAGCACAGATACGCAGTATTTT.